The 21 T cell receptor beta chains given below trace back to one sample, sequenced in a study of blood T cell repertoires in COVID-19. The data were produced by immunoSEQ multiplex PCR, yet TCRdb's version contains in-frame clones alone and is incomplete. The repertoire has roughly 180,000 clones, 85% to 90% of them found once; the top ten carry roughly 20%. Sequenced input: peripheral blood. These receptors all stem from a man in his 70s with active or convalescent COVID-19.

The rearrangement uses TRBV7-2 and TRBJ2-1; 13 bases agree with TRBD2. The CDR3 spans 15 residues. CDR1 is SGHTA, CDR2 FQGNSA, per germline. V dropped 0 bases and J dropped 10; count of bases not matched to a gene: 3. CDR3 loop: CASSLATSGRIEQFF. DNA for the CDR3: TGTGCCAGCAGCTTAGCGACTAGCGGGAGGATCGAGCAGTTCTTC.

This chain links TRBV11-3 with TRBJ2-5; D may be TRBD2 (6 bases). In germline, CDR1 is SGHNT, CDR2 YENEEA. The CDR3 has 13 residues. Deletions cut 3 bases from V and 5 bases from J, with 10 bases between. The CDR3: CASSFGGWETQYF. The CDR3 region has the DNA TGTGCCAGCAGCTTCGGAGGGTGGGAGACCCAGTACTTC.

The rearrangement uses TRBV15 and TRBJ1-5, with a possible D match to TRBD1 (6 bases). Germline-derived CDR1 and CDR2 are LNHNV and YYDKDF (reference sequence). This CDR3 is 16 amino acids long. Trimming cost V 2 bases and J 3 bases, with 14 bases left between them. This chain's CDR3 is CATSRSQGYYNQPQHF. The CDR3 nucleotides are TGTGCCACCAGCAGATCACAGGGATATTACAATCAGCCCCAGCATTTT.

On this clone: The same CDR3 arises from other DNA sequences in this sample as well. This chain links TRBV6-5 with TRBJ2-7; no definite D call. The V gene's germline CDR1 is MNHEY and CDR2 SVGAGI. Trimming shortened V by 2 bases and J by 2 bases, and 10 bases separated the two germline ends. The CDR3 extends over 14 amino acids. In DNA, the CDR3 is TGTGCCAGCAGTTACCGTGGGCAAGCCTACGAGCAGTACTTC. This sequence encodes CASSYRGQAYEQYF.

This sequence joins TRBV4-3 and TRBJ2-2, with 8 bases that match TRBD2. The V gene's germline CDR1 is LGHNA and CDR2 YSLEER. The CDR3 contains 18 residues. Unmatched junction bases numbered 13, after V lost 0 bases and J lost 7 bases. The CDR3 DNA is TGCGCCAGCAGCCAAGATCAGGGAGCGGGGGTCAGGGTCGGGGAGCTGTTTTTT. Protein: CASSQDQGAGVRVGELFF.

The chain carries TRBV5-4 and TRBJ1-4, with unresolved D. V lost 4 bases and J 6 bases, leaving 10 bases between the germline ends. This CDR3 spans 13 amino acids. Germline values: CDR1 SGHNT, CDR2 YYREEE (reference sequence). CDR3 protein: CASSPEGHEKLFF. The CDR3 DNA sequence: TGTGCCAGCAGCCCCGAGGGCCATGAAAAACTGTTTTTT.

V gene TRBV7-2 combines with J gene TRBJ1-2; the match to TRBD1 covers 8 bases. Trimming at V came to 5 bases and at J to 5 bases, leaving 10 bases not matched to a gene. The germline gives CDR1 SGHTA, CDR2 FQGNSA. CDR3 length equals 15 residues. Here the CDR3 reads CASSLTGQGRYGYTF. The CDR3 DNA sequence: TGTGCCAGCAGCCTAACAGGACAGGGACGGTATGGCTACACCTTC. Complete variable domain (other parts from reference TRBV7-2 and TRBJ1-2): GAGVSQSPSNKVTEKGKDVELRCDPISGHTALYWYRQSLGQGLEFLIYFQGNSAPDKSGLPSDRFSAERTGGSVSTLTIQRTQQEDSAVYLCASSLTGQGRYGYTFGSGTRLTVV.

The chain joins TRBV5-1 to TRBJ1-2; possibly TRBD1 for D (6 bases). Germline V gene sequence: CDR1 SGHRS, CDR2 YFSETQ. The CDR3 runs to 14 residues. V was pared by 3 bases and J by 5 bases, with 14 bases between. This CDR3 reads CASSSGVLRYGYTF. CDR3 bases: TGCGCCAGCAGCTCAGGGGTTTTGAGATATGGCTACACCTTC.

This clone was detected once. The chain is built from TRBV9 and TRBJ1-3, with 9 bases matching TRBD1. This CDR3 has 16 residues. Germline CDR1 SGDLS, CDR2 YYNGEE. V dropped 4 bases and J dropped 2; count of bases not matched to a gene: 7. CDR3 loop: CASSPTDRGPGNTIYF. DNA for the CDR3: TGTGCCAGCAGCCCCACGGACAGGGGTCCTGGAAACACCATATATTTT.

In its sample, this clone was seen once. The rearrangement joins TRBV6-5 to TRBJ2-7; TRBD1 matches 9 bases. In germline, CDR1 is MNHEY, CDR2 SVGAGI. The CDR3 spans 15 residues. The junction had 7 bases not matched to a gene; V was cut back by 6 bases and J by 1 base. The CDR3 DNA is TGTGCCAGCAGCGTTAGGGACAGGGTTTCCTACGAGCAGTACTTC. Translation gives CASSVRDRVSYEQYF.

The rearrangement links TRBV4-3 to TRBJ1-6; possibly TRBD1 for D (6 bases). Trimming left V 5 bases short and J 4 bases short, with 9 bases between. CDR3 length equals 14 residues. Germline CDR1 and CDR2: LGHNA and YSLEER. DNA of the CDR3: TGCGCCAGCAGCTCAGGGGCATATAATTCACCCCTCCACTTT. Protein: CASSSGAYNSPLHF.

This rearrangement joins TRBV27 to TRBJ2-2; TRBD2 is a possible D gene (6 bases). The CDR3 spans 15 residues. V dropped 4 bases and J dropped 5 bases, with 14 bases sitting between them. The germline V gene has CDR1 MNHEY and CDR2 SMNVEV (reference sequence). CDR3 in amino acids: CASSWARDLTGELFF. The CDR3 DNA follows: TGTGCCAGCAGTTGGGCCAGGGACTTGACCGGGGAGCTGTTTTTT.

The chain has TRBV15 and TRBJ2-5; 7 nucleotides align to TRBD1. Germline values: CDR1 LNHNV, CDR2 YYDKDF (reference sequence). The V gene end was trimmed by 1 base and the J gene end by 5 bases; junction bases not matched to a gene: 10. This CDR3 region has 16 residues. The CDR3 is CATSRALRGRPETQYF. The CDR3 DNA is TGTGCCACCAGCAGAGCTTTGAGGGGGCGACCCGAGACCCAGTACTTC.

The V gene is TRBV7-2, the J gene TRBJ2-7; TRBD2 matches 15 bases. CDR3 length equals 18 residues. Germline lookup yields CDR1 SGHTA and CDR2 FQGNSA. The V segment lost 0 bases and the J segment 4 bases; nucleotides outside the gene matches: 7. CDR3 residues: CASSLAGLAGGPPYEQYF. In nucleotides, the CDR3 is TGTGCCAGCAGCTTAGCAGGACTAGCGGGGGGGCCCCCGTACGAGCAGTACTTC.

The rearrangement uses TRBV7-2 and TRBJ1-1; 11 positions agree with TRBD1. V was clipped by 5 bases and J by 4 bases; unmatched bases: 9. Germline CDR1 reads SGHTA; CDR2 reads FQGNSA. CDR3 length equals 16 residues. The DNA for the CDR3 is TGTGCCAGCAGCCGCCGACCGGGACAGGGGGGCACTGAAGCTTTCTTT. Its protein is CASSRRPGQGGTEAFF.

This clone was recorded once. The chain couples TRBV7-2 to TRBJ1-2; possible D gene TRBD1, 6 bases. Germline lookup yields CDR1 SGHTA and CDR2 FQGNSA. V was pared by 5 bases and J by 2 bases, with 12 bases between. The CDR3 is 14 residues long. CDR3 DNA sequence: TGTGCCAGCAGCCCGGACAGAGCCAACTATGGCTACACCTTC. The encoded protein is CASSPDRANYGYTF.

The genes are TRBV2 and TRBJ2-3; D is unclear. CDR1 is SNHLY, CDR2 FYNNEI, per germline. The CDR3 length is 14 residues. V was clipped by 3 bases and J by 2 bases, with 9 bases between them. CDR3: CASSEGTATDTQYF. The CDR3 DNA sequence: TGTGCCAGCAGTGAGGGCACCGCCACAGATACGCAGTATTTT.

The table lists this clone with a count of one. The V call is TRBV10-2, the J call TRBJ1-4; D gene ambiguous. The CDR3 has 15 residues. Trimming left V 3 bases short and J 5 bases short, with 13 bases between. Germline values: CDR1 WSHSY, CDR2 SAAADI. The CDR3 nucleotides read TGCGCCAGCAGTGAAAGGAGGGTTGAGAATGAAAAACTGTTTTTT. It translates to CASSERRVENEKLFF.

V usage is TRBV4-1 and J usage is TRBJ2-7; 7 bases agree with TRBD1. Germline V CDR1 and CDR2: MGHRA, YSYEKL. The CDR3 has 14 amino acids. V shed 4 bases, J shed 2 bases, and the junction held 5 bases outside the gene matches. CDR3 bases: TGCGCCAGCAGCCTCCCCGGGACAGCCTACGAGCAGTACTTC. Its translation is CASSLPGTAYEQYF.

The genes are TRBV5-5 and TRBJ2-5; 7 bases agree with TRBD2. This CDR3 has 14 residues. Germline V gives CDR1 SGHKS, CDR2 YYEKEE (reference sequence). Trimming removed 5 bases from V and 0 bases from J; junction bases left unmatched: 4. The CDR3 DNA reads TGTGCCAGCAGTCGGGAGGCTAACCAAGAGACCCAGTACTTC. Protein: CASSREANQETQYF.

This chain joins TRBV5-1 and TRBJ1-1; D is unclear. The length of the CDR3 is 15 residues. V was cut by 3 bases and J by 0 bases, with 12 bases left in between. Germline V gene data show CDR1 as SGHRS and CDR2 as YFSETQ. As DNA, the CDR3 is TGCGCCAGCAGCTCCCGGGAAAAGTTGAACACTGAAGCTTTCTTT. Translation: CASSSREKLNTEAFF.